Detailed here is one T cell receptor (beta chain). As yet, its antigen is unknown. This entry is derived from a study of CD8+CD57+ T cells in acquired aplastic anemia. Study details: Mean yield of DNA from sorted CD4+ and CD8+ cells was around 3 ug. Study-wide findings and caveats: A set of twenty-nine CD8+ CDR3 sequences was shared between patients and controls, and these sequences appeared highly expressed in patients.

CD8+CD57+ cell expansion, shown by flow cytometry, had occurred in the patients selected for sequencing. The CDR3 is made up of 14 amino acids. Per the germline V gene, CDR1 is LNHNV and CDR2 is YYDKDF (reference sequence). Between the trimmed V and J ends, which lost 3 bases and 0 bases, there was a span of 9 bases. Profiles of TCR beta VDJ and CDR3 were generated from a genomic DNA template. TCRdb fed the reads into MiXCR, producing one record per CDR3 protein. The sample yields over 150,000 distinct CDR3 sequences, about 52% seen once. The chain uses TRBV15 and TRBJ2-7; D is unclear. Source material: sorted CD4+, CD8+, or CD8+CD57+ T cells (not recorded which) from PBMCs. This sequence was found in a human donor with aplastic anemia. The CDR3 reads CATSSTESSYEQYF. The CDR3 coding sequence is TGTGCCACCAGCAGCACGGAGAGCTCCTACGAGCAGTACTTC.